One sample yielded the 15 T cell receptor beta chains listed below, sequenced in a study of cytomegalovirus exposure and HLA in healthy donors. PCR used 60 Vbeta primers and 13 Jbeta primers. Repertoires were generated with immunoSEQ multiplex PCR, while TCRdb's copy carries only in-frame clones and drops some. In the table there are about 140,000 clones, around two thirds of which are singletons. Sequenced sample: PBMCs. The receptors derive from a male donor in good health and CMV-seronegative.

This clone was seen just once. The rearrangement uses TRBV21-1 and TRBJ1-1; TRBD1, as called in the table, went unchecked against the DNA. TRBV21-1 counts as a pseudogene. The CDR3 runs 18 residues. The CDR3 nucleotides read TGTGCCAGCAGCAAAAGGCCCAGGTTAAGGGGAATGAACACTGAAGCTTTCTTT. It encodes CASSKRPRLRGMNTEAFF.

The V and J genes are TRBV7-8 and TRBJ2-7, with D perhaps matching TRBD1 (7 bases). This CDR3 region has 15 residues. V was cut by 0 bases and J by 2 bases, with 11 bases left in between. Germline CDR1 reads SGHVS; CDR2 reads FQNEAQ. CDR3 in DNA: TGTGCCAGCAGCTTAGCGCCAGGGGGGCCCTACGAGCAGTACTTC. Its protein product is CASSLAPGGPYEQYF.

The chain employs TRBV15 and TRBJ1-5; D is unresolved. The length of the CDR3 is 18 residues. The germline V and J ends were trimmed by 0 bases and 2 bases, with 17 bases remaining between them. Looked up from germline, CDR1 is LNHNV and CDR2 is YYDKDF (reference sequence). The DNA for the CDR3 is TGTGCCACCAGCAGAGAGTCTAACACGGGGAGCGGCAATCAGCCCCAGCATTTT. Protein sequence: CATSRESNTGSGNQPQHF.

This clone was recorded many times. The chain links TRBV7-9 to TRBJ2-1; 15 nucleotides align to TRBD2. In germline, CDR1 is SEHNR, CDR2 FQNEAQ (reference sequence). The CDR3 spans 17 residues. V was clipped by 5 bases and J by 4 bases; unmatched bases: 6. The CDR3 DNA reads as TGTGCCAGCAGCCCTCGGACTAGCGGGGGGGTTTACAATGAGCAGTTCTTC. Its protein is CASSPRTSGGVYNEQFF.

The rearrangement links TRBV4-3 to TRBJ2-3, with a weak D call TRBD2 (5 bases). Germline V lookup: CDR1 LGHNA, CDR2 YSLEER. The CDR3 is 14 residues long. V lost 4 bases to trimming and J lost 2 bases, with 10 bases between them. CDR3 nucleotide sequence: TGCGCCAGCAGCCCCAGAGGGTACACAGATACGCAGTATTTT. Translated, it gives CASSPRGYTDTQYF.

The chain joins TRBV19 to TRBJ2-7; 11 bases align to TRBD1. V dropped 8 bases and J dropped 0; count of bases not matched to a gene: 9. Germline loops: CDR1 LNHDA, CDR2 SQIVND (reference sequence). This CDR3 has 16 amino acids. CDR3 DNA: TGTGCCAGTTCTCAGTCCGGGACAGGGGGCTCCTACGAGCAGTACTTC. Encoded protein: CASSQSGTGGSYEQYF.

The rearrangement uses TRBV29-1 and TRBJ2-7; 12 nucleotides match TRBD2. The CDR3 has 16 amino acids. The junction had 11 bases not matched to a gene; V was cut back by 8 bases and J by 0 bases. The germline gives CDR1 SQVTM, CDR2 ANQGSEA. CDR3 sequence: CSLITSGGWTSYEQYF. The CDR3 region has the DNA TGCAGCCTTATAACTAGCGGGGGGTGGACCTCCTACGAGCAGTACTTC.

The rearrangement joins TRBV18 to TRBJ1-2; no firm D call. The CDR3 has 16 amino acids. Germline lookup yields CDR1 KGHSH and CDR2 LQKENI. The germline V and J ends were trimmed by 3 bases and 6 bases, with 20 bases remaining between them. CDR3 nucleotides: TGTGCCAGCTCACCTCCCGCGAGGGATCTTAAGGATGGCTACACCTTC. Protein product: CASSPPARDLKDGYTF.

This clone has just a few counts. DNA of the CDR3: TGTGCCAGCAGTTTAATGCAGGTACCTTCACCCCTCCACTTT. Translated: CASSLMQVPSPLHF. J is TRBJ1-6 and V is TRBV28; D unclear. Trimming cost V 2 bases and J 9 bases, with 11 bases left between them. Germline CDR1 MDHEN, CDR2 SYDVKM. The length of the CDR3 is 14 residues. The complete variable domain, with remaining parts taken from reference TRBV28 and TRBJ1-6, reads DVKVTQSSRYLVKRTGEKVFLECVQDMDHENMFWYRQDPGLGLRLIYFSYDVKMKEKGDIPEGYSVSREKKERFSLILESASTNQTSMYLCASSLMQVPSPLHFGNGTRLTVT.

This sequence joins TRBV7-2 and TRBJ2-5; no clear D. Germline V gives CDR1 SGHTA, CDR2 FQGNSA. The CDR3 sequence is 14 residues long. V was trimmed by 0 bases and J by 5 bases, leaving 10 bases between them. The CDR3 bases are TGTGCCAGCAGCTTAGCGAGAGGTCGGGAGACCCAGTACTTC. Translation gives CASSLARGRETQYF.

This chain links TRBV29-1 with TRBJ1-1; D is ambiguous. Trimming took off 6 bases at V and 7 bases at J, with 9 bases between the two ends. Germline loops: CDR1 SQVTM, CDR2 ANQGSEA. The CDR3 has 10 residues. CDR3 residues: CSVGLVEAFF. CDR3 sequence (DNA): TGCAGCGTCGGTCTAGTTGAAGCTTTCTTT.

The chain is built from TRBV10-3 and TRBJ2-7, with D possibly TRBD2 on 6 matching bases. CDR3 length: 11 residues. Trimming left V 6 bases short and J 7 bases short, with 10 bases between. Germline V gene lookup returns CDR1 ENHRY and CDR2 SYGVKD. The CDR3 nucleotides are TGTGCCATCAGGGAGGGCGGGGAGCAGTACTTC. The encoded protein is CAIREGGEQYF.

The chain combines TRBV25-1 with TRBJ2-7; 10 nucleotides align to TRBD1. V was clipped by 2 bases and J by 1 base; unmatched bases: 5. The CDR3 loop spans 16 amino acids. The V gene's germline CDR1 is MGHDK and CDR2 SYGVNS. DNA for the CDR3: TGTGCCAGCAGTGAAGGGCGGGGACAGGGGTCCTACGAGCAGTACTTC. Translation gives CASSEGRGQGSYEQYF.

The chain couples TRBV14 to TRBJ2-5; D unclear. CDR3 length equals 13 residues. V was shortened by 4 bases and J by 9 bases, with 15 bases between the two germline ends. CDR1 and CDR2 from the germline V gene are SGHDN and FVKESK. Written as DNA, the CDR3 is TGTGCCAGCAGCCCGACGGAGATTATGGCCCAGTACTTC. The encoded protein is CASSPTEIMAQYF.

The chain is built from TRBV7-2 and TRBJ2-7; D is unclear. Trimming left V 4 bases short and J 4 bases short, with 8 bases between. The V gene's germline CDR1 is SGHTA and CDR2 FQGNSA. This CDR3 region has 12 residues. This CDR3 reads CASSSRWYEQYF. In DNA, the CDR3 is TGTGCCAGCAGCTCGAGGTGGTACGAGCAGTACTTC.